This record looks at one T cell receptor beta chain sequence and its context. Data came from immunoSEQ multiplex PCR; TCRdb stores just in-frame clones and leaves some out. In the table there are roughly 500,000 clones, 70% to 80% of which are singletons. The record originates from a study of shared clonotypes between healthy human individuals. Germline loops: CDR1 SGHRS, CDR2 YFSETQ. Trimming took 4 bases from V and 5 from J; bases not matched to a gene: 4. The CDR3 has 14 amino acids. The chain is built from TRBV5-1 and TRBJ2-3; 10 bases match TRBD1. The clonotype was recovered from a woman aged 35 to 49 in good health. Some clones in this sample may be carry-over from other donors' samples. Sequencing was done on a sample of PBMCs. The CDR3, as DNA: TGCGCCAGCAGCGCTAGGACAGGGGGAGATACGCAGTATTTT. Encoded protein: CASSARTGGDTQYF.